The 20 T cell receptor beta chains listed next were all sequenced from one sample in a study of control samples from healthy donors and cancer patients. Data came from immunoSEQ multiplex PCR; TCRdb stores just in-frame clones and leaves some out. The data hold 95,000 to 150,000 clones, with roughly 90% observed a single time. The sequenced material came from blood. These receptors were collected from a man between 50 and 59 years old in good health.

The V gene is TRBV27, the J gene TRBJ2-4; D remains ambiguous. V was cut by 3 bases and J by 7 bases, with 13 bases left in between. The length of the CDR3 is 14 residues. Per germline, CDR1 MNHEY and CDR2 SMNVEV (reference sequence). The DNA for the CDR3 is TGTGCCAGCAGTTTGGGGTCCTTAGGGAACATTCAGTACTTC. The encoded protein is CASSLGSLGNIQYF.

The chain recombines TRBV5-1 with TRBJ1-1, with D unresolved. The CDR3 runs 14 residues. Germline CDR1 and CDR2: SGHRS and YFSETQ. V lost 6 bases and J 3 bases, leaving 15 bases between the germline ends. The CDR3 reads CASNYYTGDTEAFF. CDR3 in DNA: TGCGCCAGCAATTACTACACCGGCGACACTGAAGCTTTCTTT.

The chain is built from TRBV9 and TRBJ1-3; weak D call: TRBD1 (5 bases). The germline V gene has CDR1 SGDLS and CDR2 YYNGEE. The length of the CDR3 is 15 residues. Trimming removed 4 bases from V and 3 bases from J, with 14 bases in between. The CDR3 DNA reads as TGTGCCAGCAGCCCGGCCGGGACGGATGGAAACACCATATATTTT. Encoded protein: CASSPAGTDGNTIYF.

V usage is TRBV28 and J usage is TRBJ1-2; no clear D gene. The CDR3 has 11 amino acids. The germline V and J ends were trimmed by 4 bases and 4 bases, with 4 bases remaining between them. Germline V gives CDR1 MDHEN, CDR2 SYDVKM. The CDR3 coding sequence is TGTGCCAGCAGTTCCAGCTATGGCTACACCTTC. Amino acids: CASSSSYGYTF.

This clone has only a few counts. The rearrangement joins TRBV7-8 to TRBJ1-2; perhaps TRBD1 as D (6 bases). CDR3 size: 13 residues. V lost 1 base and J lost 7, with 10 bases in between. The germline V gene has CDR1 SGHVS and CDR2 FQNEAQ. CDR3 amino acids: CASSLGYRVGYTF. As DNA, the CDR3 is TGTGCCAGCAGCTTAGGGTACAGGGTTGGCTACACCTTC.

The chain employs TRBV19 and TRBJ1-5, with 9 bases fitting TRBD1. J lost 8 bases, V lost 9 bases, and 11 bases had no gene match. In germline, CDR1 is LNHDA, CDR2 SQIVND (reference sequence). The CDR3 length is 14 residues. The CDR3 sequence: CASRPGQGWEPQHF. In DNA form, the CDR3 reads TGTGCCAGCAGACCGGGACAGGGTTGGGAGCCCCAGCATTTT.

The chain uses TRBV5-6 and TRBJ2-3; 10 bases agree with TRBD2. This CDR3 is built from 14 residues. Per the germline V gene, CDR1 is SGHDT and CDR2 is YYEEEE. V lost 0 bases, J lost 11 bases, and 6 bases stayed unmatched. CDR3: CASSLASGGPLQYF. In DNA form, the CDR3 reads TGTGCCAGCAGCTTGGCTAGCGGGGGTCCTTTGCAGTATTTT. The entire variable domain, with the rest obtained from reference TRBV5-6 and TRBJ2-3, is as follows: DAGVTQSPTHLIKTRGQQVTLRCSPKSGHDTVSWYQQALGQGPQFIFQYYEEEERQRGNFPDRFSGHQFPNYSSELNVNALLLGDSALYLCASSLASGGPLQYFGPGTRLTVL.

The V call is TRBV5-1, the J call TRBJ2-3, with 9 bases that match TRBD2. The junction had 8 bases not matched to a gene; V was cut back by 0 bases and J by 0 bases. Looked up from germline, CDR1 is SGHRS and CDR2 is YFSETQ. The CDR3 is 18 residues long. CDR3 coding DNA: TGCGCCAGCAGCTTGGCCACGAGCGGGGGGCTCAGCACAGATACGCAGTATTTT. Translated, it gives CASSLATSGGLSTDTQYF.

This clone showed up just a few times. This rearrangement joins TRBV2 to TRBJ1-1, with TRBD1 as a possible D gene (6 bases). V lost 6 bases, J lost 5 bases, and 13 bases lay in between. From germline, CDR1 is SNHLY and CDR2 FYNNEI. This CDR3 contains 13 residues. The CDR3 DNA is TGTGCCAGCAGGGGGGGCGCGAGGACTGAAGCTTTCTTT. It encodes CASRGGARTEAFF.

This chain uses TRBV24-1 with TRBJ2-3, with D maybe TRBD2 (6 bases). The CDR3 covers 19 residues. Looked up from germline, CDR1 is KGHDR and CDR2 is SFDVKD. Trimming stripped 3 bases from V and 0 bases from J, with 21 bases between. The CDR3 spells CATSDTRRGTNSSTDTQYF. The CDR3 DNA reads TGTGCCACCAGTGATACACGCCGGGGGACCAACTCTAGCACAGATACGCAGTATTTT.

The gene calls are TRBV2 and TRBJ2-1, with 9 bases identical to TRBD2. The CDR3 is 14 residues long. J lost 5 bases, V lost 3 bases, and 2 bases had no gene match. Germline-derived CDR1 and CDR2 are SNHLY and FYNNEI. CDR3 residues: CASSELAGHNEQFF. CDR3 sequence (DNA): TGTGCCAGCAGTGAGCTAGCGGGGCACAATGAGCAGTTCTTC.

The CDR3 DNA reads TGTGCCAGCAGTTCTCGGACAGTAACGTACCAAGAGACCCAGTACTTC. Its translation is CASSSRTVTYQETQYF. The rearrangement uses TRBV6-2 or TRBV6-3 and TRBJ2-5; tentatively, D is TRBD1 (6 bases). V dropped 4 bases and J dropped 0 bases, with 15 bases sitting between them. The CDR3 is 16 residues long. The V gene's germline CDR1 is MNHEY and CDR2 SVGEGT.

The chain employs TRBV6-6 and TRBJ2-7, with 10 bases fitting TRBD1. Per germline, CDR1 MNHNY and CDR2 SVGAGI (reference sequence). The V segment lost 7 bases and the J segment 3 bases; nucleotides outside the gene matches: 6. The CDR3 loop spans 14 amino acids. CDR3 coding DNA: TGTGCCAGCACCCACGGGGACAGGGGCTACGAGCAGTACTTC. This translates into CASTHGDRGYEQYF.

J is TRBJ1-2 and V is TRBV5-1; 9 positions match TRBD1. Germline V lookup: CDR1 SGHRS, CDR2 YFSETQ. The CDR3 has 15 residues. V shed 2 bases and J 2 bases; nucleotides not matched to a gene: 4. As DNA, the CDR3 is TGCGCCAGCAGCTTAACAGGGGGCAGGAACTATGGCTACACCTTC. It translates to CASSLTGGRNYGYTF.

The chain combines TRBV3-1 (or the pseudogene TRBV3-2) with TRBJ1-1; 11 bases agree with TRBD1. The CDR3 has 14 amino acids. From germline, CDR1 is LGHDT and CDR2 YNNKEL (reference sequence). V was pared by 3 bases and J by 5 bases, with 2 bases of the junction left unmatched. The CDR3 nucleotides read TGTGCCAGCAGCCATGGGACAGGGGGTACTGAAGCTTTCTTT. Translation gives CASSHGTGGTEAFF.

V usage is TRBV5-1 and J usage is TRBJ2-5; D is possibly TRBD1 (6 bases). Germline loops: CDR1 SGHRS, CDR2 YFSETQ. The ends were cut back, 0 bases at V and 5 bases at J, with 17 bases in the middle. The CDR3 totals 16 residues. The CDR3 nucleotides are TGCGCCAGCAGCTTGGATGGCAGGGGCAGGAAGGAGACCCAGTACTTC. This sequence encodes CASSLDGRGRKETQYF.

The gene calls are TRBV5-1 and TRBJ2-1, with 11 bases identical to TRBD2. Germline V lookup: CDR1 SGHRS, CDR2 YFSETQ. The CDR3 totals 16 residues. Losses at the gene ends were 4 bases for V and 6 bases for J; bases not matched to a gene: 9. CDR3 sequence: CASSNPTSGGINEQFF. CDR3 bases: TGCGCCAGCAGCAACCCAACTAGCGGGGGAATCAATGAGCAGTTCTTC.

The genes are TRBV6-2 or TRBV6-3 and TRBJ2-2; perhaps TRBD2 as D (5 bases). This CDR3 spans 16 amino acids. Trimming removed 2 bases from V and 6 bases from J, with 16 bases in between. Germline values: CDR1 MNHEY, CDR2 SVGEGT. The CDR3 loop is CASSYGRLAVAGELFF. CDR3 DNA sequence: TGTGCCAGCAGTTACGGTCGGCTAGCTGTGGCCGGGGAGCTGTTTTTT.

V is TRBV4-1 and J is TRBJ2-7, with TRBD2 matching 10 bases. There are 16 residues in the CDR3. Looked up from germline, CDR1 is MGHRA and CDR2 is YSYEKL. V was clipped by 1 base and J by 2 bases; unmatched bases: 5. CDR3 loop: CASSQALAGATYEQYF. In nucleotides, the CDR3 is TGCGCCAGCAGCCAAGCTCTAGCGGGGGCCACCTACGAGCAGTACTTC.

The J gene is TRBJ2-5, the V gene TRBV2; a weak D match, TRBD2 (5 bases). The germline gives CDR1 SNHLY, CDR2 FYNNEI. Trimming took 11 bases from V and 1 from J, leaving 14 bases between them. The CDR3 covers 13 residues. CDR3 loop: CASFEGFQETQYF. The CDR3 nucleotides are TGTGCCTCCTTTGAGGGTTTCCAAGAGACCCAGTACTTC.